The 21 T cell receptor beta chains below all came from one sample that was sequenced in a study of shared clonotypes between healthy human individuals. Assay used: immunoSEQ multiplex PCR; TCRdb lists only in-frame clones, some missing. The sample records about 2 million clones, 85% to 95% being singletons. Sequencing was carried out using naive CD4+ T cells sorted from blood. This sample's subset: CD45RA+ positively selected. These receptors were taken from a man between 18 and 35 years old in good health.

J is TRBJ1-2 and V is TRBV18, with a tentative D call TRBD1 (5 bases). The V end lost 6 bases, the J end lost 5 bases, and 13 bases lay between the germline ends. CDR3 length: 13 amino acids. In germline, CDR1 is KGHSH, CDR2 LQKENI. As DNA, the CDR3 is TGTGCCAGCTCGCAGGGCGTAGAATATGGCTACACCTTC. Residues: CASSQGVEYGYTF.

The chain links TRBV30 to TRBJ1-2; TRBD1 matches at 7 bases. In germline, CDR1 is GTSNPN, CDR2 SVGIG (reference sequence). V shed 2 bases and J 6 bases; nucleotides not matched to a gene: 6. CDR3 length equals 13 residues. CDR3 in DNA: TGTGCCTGGAGTCCCGGGACAGCCAATGGCTACACCTTC. Its translation is CAWSPGTANGYTF.

The rearrangement uses TRBV6-5 and TRBJ1-4, with D possibly being TRBD1 (5 bases). The germline V gene encodes CDR1 MNHEY and CDR2 SVGAGI. This CDR3 has 13 residues. Trimming stripped 6 bases from V and 11 bases from J, with 16 bases between. The CDR3 DNA is TGTGCCAGCAGCTCGGACCTCCAGGGTAAACTGTTTTTT. It translates to CASSSDLQGKLFF.

This chain uses TRBV19 with TRBJ2-2, with D unresolved. The CDR3 is 16 amino acids. V was trimmed by 1 base and J by 1 base, leaving 10 bases between them. Germline values: CDR1 LNHDA, CDR2 SQIVND (reference sequence). The CDR3 region is CASSIGKFGNTGELFF. The DNA of the CDR3 is TGTGCCAGTAGTATAGGAAAGTTCGGGAACACCGGGGAGCTGTTTTTT.

The rearrangement links TRBV2 to TRBJ1-2, with D unclear. V lost 8 bases to trimming and J lost 0 bases, with 13 bases between them. CDR3 length: 14 residues. Per the germline V gene, CDR1 is SNHLY and CDR2 is FYNNEI. The CDR3 loop reads CASHLTGTNYGYTF. The CDR3 region has the DNA TGTGCCAGCCATTTGACGGGAACTAACTATGGCTACACCTTC.

The chain carries TRBV9 and TRBJ1-4, with TRBD1 as a possible D gene (5 bases). This CDR3 has 17 amino acids. V shed 4 bases and J shed 3 bases, with 19 bases lying between them. Germline CDR1 is SGDLS and CDR2 is YYNGEE. The CDR3 nucleotides read TGTGCCAGCAGCCCCCAAGGGTTGGGGGGGGCTAATGAAAAACTGTTTTTT. Protein product: CASSPQGLGGANEKLFF.

V gene TRBV5-1 combines with J gene TRBJ2-2; D gene ambiguous. This CDR3 comprises 14 residues. The V end was cut by 1 base, the J end by 0 bases, with 4 bases between. CDR1 and CDR2 (germline): SGHRS, YFSETQ. The CDR3 DNA follows: TGCGCCAGCAGCTTGAACTCGAACACCGGGGAGCTGTTTTTT. It specifies CASSLNSNTGELFF.

This CDR3 reads CASSLDEGTEQYF. In DNA form, the CDR3 reads TGTGCCAGCAGCTTAGATGAGGGAACCGAGCAGTACTTC. This rearrangement joins TRBV7-9 to TRBJ2-7, with D possibly TRBD2 on 5 matching bases. Germline V gene data show CDR1 as SEHNR and CDR2 as FQNEAQ (reference sequence). The CDR3 spans 13 residues. The ends were cut back, 1 base at V and 6 bases at J, with 10 bases in the middle.

This clone was detected once. V and J are TRBV6-5 and TRBJ2-7; possibly TRBD1 for D (6 bases). Germline assignment: CDR1 MNHEY and CDR2 SVGAGI. Between the trimmed V and J ends, which lost 7 bases and 2 bases, there was a span of 12 bases. The length of the CDR3 is 13 residues. In DNA form, the CDR3 reads TGTGCCAGCACCAGACAGGTCCCCTACGAGCAGTACTTC. Amino acids: CASTRQVPYEQYF.

This clone has a single count. This chain joins TRBV7-2 and TRBJ2-7; D is possibly TRBD2 (5 bases). Germline CDR1 reads SGHTA; CDR2 reads FQGNSA. V dropped 4 bases and J dropped 2 bases, with 15 bases sitting between them. This CDR3 comprises 15 residues. The CDR3, as DNA: TGTGCCAGCAGCTCGGTGACTACATTTACCTACGAGCAGTACTTC. Residues: CASSSVTTFTYEQYF.

The chain combines TRBV5-1 with TRBJ1-4; unclear D gene. Per the germline V gene, CDR1 is SGHRS and CDR2 is YFSETQ. The CDR3 length is 15 residues. V lost 0 bases to trimming and J lost 7 bases, with 13 bases between them. This CDR3 is CASSLGGGSPEKLFF. The CDR3 DNA reads as TGCGCCAGCAGCTTGGGTGGAGGTTCCCCTGAAAAACTGTTTTTT.

The V gene is TRBV2, the J gene TRBJ2-3; no firm D call. CDR1 and CDR2 (germline): SNHLY, FYNNEI. CDR3 size: 13 residues. Trimming stripped 6 bases from V and 3 bases from J, with 10 bases between. The CDR3 protein is CASRVSPTDTQYF. The CDR3 region has the DNA TGTGCCAGCAGGGTTTCCCCTACAGATACGCAGTATTTT.

The CDR3 spells CASSSRGLGSYNSPLHF. The CDR3 DNA is TGTGCCAGCAGCTCGCGGGGTCTTGGGTCCTATAATTCACCCCTCCACTTT. V is TRBV13 and J is TRBJ1-6; D unresolved. The germline V gene has CDR1 PRHDT and CDR2 FYEKMQ (reference sequence). The V end lost 4 bases, the J end lost 1 base, and 14 bases lay between the germline ends. The CDR3 extends over 17 amino acids.

This clone was seen just once. The genes are TRBV5-1 and TRBJ1-2, with D possibly TRBD1 on 5 matching bases. The CDR3 totals 16 residues. Trimming pared 5 bases from V and 4 bases from J, leaving 21 bases between. The germline CDR1 and CDR2 sequences are SGHRS and YFSETQ. The CDR3 region has the DNA TGCGCCAGCAGTGGACGGGACCATCGTCGGGTCTATGGCTACACCTTC. It yields the protein CASSGRDHRRVYGYTF.

The gene calls are TRBV5-1 and TRBJ2-7; D may be TRBD1 or TRBD2 (5 bases each). This CDR3 comprises 15 residues. The germline V and J ends were trimmed by 4 bases and 7 bases, with 21 bases remaining between them. CDR1 and CDR2 (germline): SGHRS, YFSETQ. The CDR3 loop is CASSMVVGTGGEQYF. The CDR3 bases are TGCGCCAGCAGCATGGTGGTAGGGACCGGCGGGGAGCAGTACTTC.

V is TRBV10-3 and J is TRBJ2-5, with D perhaps TRBD1 or TRBD2 (5 bases each). In germline, CDR1 is ENHRY, CDR2 SYGVKD. The V end lost 6 bases, the J end lost 2 bases, and 13 bases lay between the germline ends. This CDR3 contains 14 residues. The CDR3 sequence: CAIRKSGQQETQYF. CDR3 DNA: TGTGCCATCAGGAAAAGCGGACAACAAGAGACCCAGTACTTC.

This chain links TRBV5-1 with TRBJ2-3, with D perhaps matching TRBD1 or TRBD2 (5 bases each). The germline V and J ends were trimmed by 0 bases and 3 bases, with 11 bases remaining between them. CDR1 is SGHRS and CDR2 is YFSETQ in the germline V gene. The CDR3 consists of 15 residues. CDR3 amino acids: CASSLERGTTDTQYF. Here the CDR3 DNA reads TGCGCCAGCAGCTTGGAGAGGGGCACTACAGATACGCAGTATTTT.

The chain has TRBV28 and TRBJ1-5; maybe TRBD1 (5 bases). Germline V gives CDR1 MDHEN, CDR2 SYDVKM. CDR3 size: 13 residues. Trimming took 7 bases from V and 9 from J, leaving 16 bases between them. CDR3 region: CASTGDGIRPQHF. The CDR3 bases are TGTGCCAGCACCGGGGACGGGATCCGGCCCCAGCATTTT.

With respect to this clone: Other DNA sequences of this sample code for an identical CDR3. The chain has TRBV7-2 and TRBJ2-6; a possible D gene is TRBD2 (5 bases). CDR3 length: 15 residues. Trimming removed 0 bases from V and 2 bases from J, with 5 bases in between. The germline V gene has CDR1 SGHTA and CDR2 FQGNSA. The chain's CDR3 is CASSLAGAGANVLTF. The DNA for the CDR3 is TGTGCCAGCAGCTTAGCCGGGGCTGGGGCCAACGTCCTGACTTTC.

This clone was detected once. The V call is TRBV30, the J call TRBJ1-5, with 11 bases matching TRBD1. This CDR3 is 17 amino acids long. The junction had 10 bases not matched to a gene; V was cut back by 1 base and J by 5 bases. Germline V gives CDR1 GTSNPN, CDR2 SVGIG (reference sequence). The CDR3, as DNA: TGTGCCTGGAGTGCCGGGACAGGGGGTCTTGGAGATCAGCCCCAGCATTTT. It encodes CAWSAGTGGLGDQPQHF. The whole variable domain, filled in from reference TRBV30 and TRBJ1-5, reads SQTIHQWPATLVQPVGSPLSLECTVEGTSNPNLYWYRQAAGRGLQLLFYSVGIGQISSEVPQNLSASRPQDRQFILSSKKLLLSDSGFYLCAWSAGTGGLGDQPQHFGDGTRLSIL.

The chain carries TRBV18 and TRBJ2-3; TRBD1 matches at 11 bases. The CDR3 sequence is 14 residues long. The germline CDR1 and CDR2 sequences are KGHSH and LQKENI. V shed 7 bases, J shed 7 bases, and the junction held 7 bases outside the gene matches. The CDR3 here is CASLPDRGLNTQYF. The CDR3 DNA follows: TGTGCCAGCTTACCGGACAGGGGGCTTAATACGCAGTATTTT.